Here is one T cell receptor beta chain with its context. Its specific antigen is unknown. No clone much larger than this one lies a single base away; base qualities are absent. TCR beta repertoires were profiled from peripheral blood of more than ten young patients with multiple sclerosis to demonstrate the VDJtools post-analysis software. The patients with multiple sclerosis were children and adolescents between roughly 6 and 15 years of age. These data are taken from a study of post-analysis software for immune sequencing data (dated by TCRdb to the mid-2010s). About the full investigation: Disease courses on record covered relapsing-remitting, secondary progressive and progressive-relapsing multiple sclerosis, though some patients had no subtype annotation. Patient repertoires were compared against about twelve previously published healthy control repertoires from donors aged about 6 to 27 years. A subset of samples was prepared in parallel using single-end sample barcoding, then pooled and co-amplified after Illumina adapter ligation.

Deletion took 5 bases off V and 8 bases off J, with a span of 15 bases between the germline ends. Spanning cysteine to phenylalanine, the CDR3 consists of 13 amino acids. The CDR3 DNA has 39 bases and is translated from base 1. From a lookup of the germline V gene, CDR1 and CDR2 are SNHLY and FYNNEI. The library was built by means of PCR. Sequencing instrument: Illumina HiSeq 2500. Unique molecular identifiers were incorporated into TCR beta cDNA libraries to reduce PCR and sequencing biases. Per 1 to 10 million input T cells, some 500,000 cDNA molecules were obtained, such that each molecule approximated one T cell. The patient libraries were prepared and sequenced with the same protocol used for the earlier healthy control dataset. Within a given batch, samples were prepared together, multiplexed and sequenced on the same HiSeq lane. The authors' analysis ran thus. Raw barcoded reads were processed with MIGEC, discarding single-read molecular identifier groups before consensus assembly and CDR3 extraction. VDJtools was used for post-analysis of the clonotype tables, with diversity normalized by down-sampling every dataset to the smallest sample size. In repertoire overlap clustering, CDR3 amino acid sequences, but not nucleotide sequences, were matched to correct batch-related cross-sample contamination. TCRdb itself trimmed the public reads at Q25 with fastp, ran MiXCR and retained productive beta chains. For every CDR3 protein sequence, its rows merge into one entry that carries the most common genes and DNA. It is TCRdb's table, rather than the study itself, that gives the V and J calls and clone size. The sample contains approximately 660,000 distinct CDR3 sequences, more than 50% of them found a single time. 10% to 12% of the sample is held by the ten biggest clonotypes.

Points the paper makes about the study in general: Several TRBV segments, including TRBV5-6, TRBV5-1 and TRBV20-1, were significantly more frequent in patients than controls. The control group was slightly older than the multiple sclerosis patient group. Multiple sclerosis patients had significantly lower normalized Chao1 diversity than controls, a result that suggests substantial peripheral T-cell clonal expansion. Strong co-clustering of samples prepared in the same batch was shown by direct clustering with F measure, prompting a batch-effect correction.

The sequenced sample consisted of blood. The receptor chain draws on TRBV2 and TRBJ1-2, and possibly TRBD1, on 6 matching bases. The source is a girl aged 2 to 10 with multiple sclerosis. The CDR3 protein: CASSYASDRGYTF. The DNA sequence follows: TGTGCCAGCAGTTACGCATCGGACAGAGGCTACACCTTC.